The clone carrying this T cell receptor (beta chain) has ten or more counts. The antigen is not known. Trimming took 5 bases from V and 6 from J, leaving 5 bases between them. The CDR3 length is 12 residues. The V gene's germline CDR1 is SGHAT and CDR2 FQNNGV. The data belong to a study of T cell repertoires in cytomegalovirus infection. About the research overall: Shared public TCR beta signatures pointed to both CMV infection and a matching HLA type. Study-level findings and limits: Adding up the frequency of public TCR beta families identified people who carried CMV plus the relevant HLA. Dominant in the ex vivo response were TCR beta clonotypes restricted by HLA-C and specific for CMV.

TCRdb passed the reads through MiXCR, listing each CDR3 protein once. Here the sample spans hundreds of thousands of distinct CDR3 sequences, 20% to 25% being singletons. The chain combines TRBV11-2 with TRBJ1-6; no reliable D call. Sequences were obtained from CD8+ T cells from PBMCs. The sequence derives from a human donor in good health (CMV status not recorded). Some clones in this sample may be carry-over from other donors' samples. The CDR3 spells CASSISNSPLHF. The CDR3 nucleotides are TGTGCCAGCAGCATCAGTAATTCACCCCTCCACTTT. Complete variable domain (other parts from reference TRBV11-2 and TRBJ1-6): EAGVAQSPRYKIIEKRQSVAFWCNPISGHATLYWYQQILGQGPKLLIQFQNNGVVDDSQLPKDRFSAERLKGVDSTLKIQPAKLEDSAVYLCASSISNSPLHFGNGTRLTVT.